These T cell receptor beta chains were read from a single sample in a study of spatial heterogeneity in lung cancer. A single record per CDR3 protein comes from TCRdb applying MiXCR to the 5' RACE reads. The sample comprises 30,000 to 50,000 distinct CDR3 sequences, 5.8% of which are singletons, and approximately 10% rests with the top ten. The specimen comprised PBMCs, sampled at surgery. The receptor set was obtained from a male donor with early-stage non-small cell lung cancer. Both conserved end residues are part of each CDR3.

CDR3aa | v_gene
CAIRDRYTEAFF | TRBV10-3
CASSLVATSGNTIYF | TRBV12-3/TRBV12-4
CSARDEGQGDGYTF | TRBV20-1
CASSQEGGRLAGSEQYF | TRBV4-3
CASSLGLAGTDTQYF | TRBV7-7
CASSQAGYEQYF | TRBV3-1
CASSALAGFQETQYF | TRBV9
CASSQADTGELFF | TRBV4-2
CSARPAGVTEAFF | TRBV20-1
CASSLLTGINRETQYF | TRBV27
CSAPGTGGSGYTF | TRBV20-1
CASRDSYSGNTIYF | TRBV12-3/TRBV12-4
CASSRGRPSGANVLTF | TRBV19
CASSLQGGRNIQYF | TRBV5-6
CSASTWGTEAFF | TRBV20-1
CASRTQGDTSYNEQFF | TRBV27
CASSLGTGVVAFF | TRBV27
CASSLRMGRPNYGYTF | TRBV12-3/TRBV12-4
CASSLSQGIVESSYNSPLHF | TRBV3-1
CASSYAGTYEQYF | TRBV6-2/TRBV6-3
CASTRDYEQYF | TRBV2
CSAKLQETNYGYTF | TRBV20-1
CAWRVPGQGMGTEAFF | TRBV30
CSARDIGKGIRGYTF | TRBV20-1
CASSFRAGGTPPGELFF | TRBV7-2
CASSQDRFRTDTQYF | TRBV4-3
CAISEIQGFTEAFF | TRBV10-3
CASSPGQGFYTQYF | TRBV5-1
CASSWTSGAHEQYF | TRBV4-3
CSARDPLRGVGAEAFF | TRBV20-1
CASSLEAQGSPGELFF | TRBV5-1
CASSIGDHYGYTF | TRBV19
CASSLGTGIVNEQFF | TRBV6-6
CASSPGQASYEQYF | TRBV7-2
CASSPDKNYGYTF | TRBV5-4
CASSLGMDSPTLGTEAFF | TRBV7-8
CASSQDRTAWSNQPQHF | TRBV4-1
CASSYRRAEQYF | TRBV3-1
CASSPTPEETQYF | TRBV4-2